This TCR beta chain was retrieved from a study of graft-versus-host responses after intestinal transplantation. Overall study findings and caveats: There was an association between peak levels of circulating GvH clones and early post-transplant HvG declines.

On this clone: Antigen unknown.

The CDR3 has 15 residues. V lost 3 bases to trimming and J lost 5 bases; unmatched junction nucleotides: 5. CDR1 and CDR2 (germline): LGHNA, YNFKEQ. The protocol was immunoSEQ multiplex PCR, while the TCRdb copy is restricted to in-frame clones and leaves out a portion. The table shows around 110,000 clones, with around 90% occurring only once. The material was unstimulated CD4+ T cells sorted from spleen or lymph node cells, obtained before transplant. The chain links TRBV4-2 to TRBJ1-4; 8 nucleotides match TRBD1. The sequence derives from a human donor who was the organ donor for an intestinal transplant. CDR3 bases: TGTGCCAGCAGCCAGGGGACAGGAGTCAATGAAAAACTGTTTTTT. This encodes CASSQGTGVNEKLFF.